These 9 T cell receptor beta chains were sequenced from one sample in a study of T cells in localized non-small cell lung cancer. The repertoire was sequenced with immunoSEQ multiplex PCR; TCRdb's copy has only in-frame clones and lacks some. The sample lists 23,000 or so clones, roughly 90% occurring once. The sequenced sample was peripheral blood mononuclear cells, obtained before any cancer treatment. Source of these receptors: an older male donor with stage II lung adenocarcinoma.

The chain joins TRBV9 to TRBJ2-5, with TRBD1 identical over 8 bases. The germline V gene has CDR1 SGDLS and CDR2 YYNGEE. V lost 3 bases, J lost 5 bases, and 3 bases stayed unmatched. The CDR3 length is 13 residues. The CDR3 sequence: CASSAGGGETQYF. Written as DNA, the CDR3 is TGTGCCAGCAGCGCAGGGGGCGGTGAGACCCAGTACTTC.

The chain employs TRBV5-1 and TRBJ2-2; no clear D. Germline CDR1 SGHRS, CDR2 YFSETQ. The V gene lost 5 bases and the J gene lost 4 bases, with 6 bases spanning the gap. This CDR3 is 12 amino acids long. The CDR3 is CASSSVTGELFF. Here the CDR3 DNA reads TGCGCCAGCAGTTCGGTCACCGGGGAGCTGTTTTTT.

The chain couples TRBV2 to TRBJ1-4, with unresolved D. Germline-derived CDR1 and CDR2 are SNHLY and FYNNEI. V was shortened by 8 bases and J by 4 bases, with 8 bases between the two germline ends. The CDR3 consists of 12 residues. The CDR3 here is CASRQYNEKLFF. The CDR3 DNA is TGTGCCAGCCGGCAGTATAATGAAAAACTGTTTTTT.

This clone was recorded once. The chain uses TRBV27 and TRBJ2-3; a possible D gene is TRBD2 (5 bases). V was pared by 4 bases and J by 0 bases, with 11 bases between. CDR3 length: 15 amino acids. Germline CDR1 and CDR2: MNHEY and SMNVEV (reference sequence). DNA of the CDR3: TGTGCCAGCAGTTCGGACTTCATTAGCACAGATACGCAGTATTTT. This translates into CASSSDFISTDTQYF.

The chain has TRBV18 and TRBJ1-1; D not certain. Germline assignment: CDR1 KGHSH and CDR2 LQKENI. The CDR3 runs 15 residues. Trimming cost V 3 bases and J 0 bases, with 11 bases left between them. CDR3 loop: CASSPIGQMNTEAFF. The CDR3 coding sequence is TGTGCCAGCTCACCCATAGGGCAAATGAACACTGAAGCTTTCTTT. Complete variable domain (other parts from reference TRBV18 and TRBJ1-1): NAGVMQNPRHLVRRRGQEARLRCSPMKGHSHVYWYRQLPEEGLKFMVYLQKENIIDESGMPKERFSAEFPKEGPSILRIQQVVRGDSAAYFCASSPIGQMNTEAFFGQGTRLTVV.

The gene calls are TRBV19 and TRBJ1-5; D is unresolved. Trimming stripped 7 bases from V and 4 bases from J, with 14 bases between. Germline CDR1 reads LNHDA; CDR2 reads SQIVND (reference sequence). The CDR3 loop spans 14 amino acids. This CDR3 is CASIPGRLNQPQHF. The CDR3 bases are TGTGCCAGTATCCCGGGTAGATTAAATCAGCCCCAGCATTTT.

The genes are TRBV28 and TRBJ2-1, with 11 bases fitting TRBD2. The germline CDR1 and CDR2 sequences are MDHEN and SYDVKM. V shed 5 bases, J shed 8 bases, and the junction held 14 bases outside the gene matches. The CDR3 contains 17 residues. Here the CDR3 reads CASSPTSGRTERDEQFF. CDR3 bases: TGTGCCAGCAGTCCCACTAGCGGGAGAACGGAGAGGGATGAGCAGTTCTTC.

The rearrangement uses TRBV5-1 and TRBJ2-7, with D tentatively TRBD1 or TRBD2 (6 bases each). The germline V gene encodes CDR1 SGHRS and CDR2 YFSETQ. CDR3 length: 12 residues. V lost 3 bases and J 8 bases, leaving 12 bases between the germline ends. The CDR3 DNA reads as TGCGCCAGCAGCTCCGGGGGCCTCCAGCAGTACTTC. Protein product: CASSSGGLQQYF.

The rearrangement uses TRBV5-1 and TRBJ1-2; a weak D match, TRBD1 (5 bases). The V end was cut by 1 base, the J end by 2 bases, with 12 bases between. Germline V gives CDR1 SGHRS, CDR2 YFSETQ. CDR3 length: 15 residues. The CDR3 is CASSLTGGQNYGYTF. As DNA, the CDR3 is TGCGCCAGCAGCTTGACGGGCGGACAAAACTATGGCTACACCTTC.